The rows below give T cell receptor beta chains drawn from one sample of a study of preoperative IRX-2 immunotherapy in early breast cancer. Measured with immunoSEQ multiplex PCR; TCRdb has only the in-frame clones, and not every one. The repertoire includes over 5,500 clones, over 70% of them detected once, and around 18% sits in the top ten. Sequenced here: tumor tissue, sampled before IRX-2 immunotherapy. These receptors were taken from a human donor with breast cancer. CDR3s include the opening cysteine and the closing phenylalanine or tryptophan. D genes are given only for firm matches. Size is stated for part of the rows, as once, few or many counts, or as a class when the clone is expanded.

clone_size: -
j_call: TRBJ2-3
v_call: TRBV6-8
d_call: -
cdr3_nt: TGTGCCAGCGGTGGGGGCGCCGCCCGTAGCACAGATACGCAGTATTTT
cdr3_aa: CASGGGAARSTDTQYF

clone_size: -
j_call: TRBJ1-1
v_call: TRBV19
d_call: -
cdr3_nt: TGTGCCAGTAAGGGGAGGGAATTGAACACTGAAGCTTTCTTT
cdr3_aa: CASKGRELNTEAFF

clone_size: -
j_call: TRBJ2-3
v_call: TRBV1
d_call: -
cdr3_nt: TGCGCCAGCAGCCAAGATCAAACCGGAACGATAACGGGGGATACGCAGTATTTT
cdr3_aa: CASSQDQTGTITGDTQYF

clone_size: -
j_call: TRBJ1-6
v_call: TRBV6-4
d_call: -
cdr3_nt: TGTGCCAGCAGTGAAGTAGTCAGTGGGGCGGGAGTTAATTCACCCCTCCACTTT
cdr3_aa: CASSEVVSGAGVNSPLHF

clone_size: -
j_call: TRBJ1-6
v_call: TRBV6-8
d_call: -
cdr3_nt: TGTGCCAGCACCCCGGGGGTGGGTAATTCACCCCTCCACTTT
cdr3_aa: CASTPGVGNSPLHF

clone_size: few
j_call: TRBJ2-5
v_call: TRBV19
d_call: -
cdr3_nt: TGTGCCAGTACTTATTGCCGTCACAGGGAGCTGGTGACCCAGTACTTC
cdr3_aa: CASTYCRHRELVTQYF

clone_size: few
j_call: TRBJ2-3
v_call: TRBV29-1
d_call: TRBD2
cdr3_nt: TGCAGCGTTGATGGGACTAGCGGGCCGAACACAGATACGCAGTATTTT
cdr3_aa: CSVDGTSGPNTDTQYF

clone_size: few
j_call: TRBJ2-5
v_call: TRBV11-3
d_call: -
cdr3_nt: TGTGCCAGCAGCTCCGATAGAGCCGCAGGGGTCCGAGAGACCCAGTACTTC
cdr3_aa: CASSSDRAAGVRETQYF

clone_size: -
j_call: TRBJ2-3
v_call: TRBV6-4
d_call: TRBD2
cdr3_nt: TGTGCCAGCAGTTTGTGGCGGGTAGCGGGGGACACAGATACGCAGTATTTT
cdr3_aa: CASSLWRVAGDTDTQYF

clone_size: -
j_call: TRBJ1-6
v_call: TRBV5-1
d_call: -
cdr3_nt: TGCGCCAGCAGCTTGGACCTGGGAGCGGGGACTAATTCACCCCTCCACTTT
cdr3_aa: CASSLDLGAGTNSPLHF

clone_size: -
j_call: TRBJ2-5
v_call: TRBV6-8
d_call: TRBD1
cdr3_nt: TGTGCCAGCAGTTACTTAGGGGGCGAGACCCAGTACTTC
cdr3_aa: CASSYLGGETQYF

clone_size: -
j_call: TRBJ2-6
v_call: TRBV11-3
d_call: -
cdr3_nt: TGTGCCAGCAGCTTAGACAGGGCAACTGGGGCCAACGTCCTGACTTTC
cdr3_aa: CASSLDRATGANVLTF

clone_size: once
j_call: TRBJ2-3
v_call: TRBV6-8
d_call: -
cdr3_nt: TGTGCCAGCGGTGGAGGATCCGCTACGGGTACGCAGTATTTT
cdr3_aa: CASGGGSATGTQYF

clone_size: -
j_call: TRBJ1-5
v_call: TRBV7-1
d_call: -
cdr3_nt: TGTGCCAGCAGACCTACAGGGAGCCAGCCCCAGCATTTT
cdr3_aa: CASRPTGSQPQHF

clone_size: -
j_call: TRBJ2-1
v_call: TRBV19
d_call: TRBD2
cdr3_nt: TGTGCCAGTACCCCCTTTTTGGGGGGGGCCTACAATGAGCAGTTCTTC
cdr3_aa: CASTPFLGGAYNEQFF

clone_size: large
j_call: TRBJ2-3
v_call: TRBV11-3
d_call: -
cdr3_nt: TGTGCCAGCAAGGCGGCGGTCTCTAGCACAGATACGCAGTATTTT
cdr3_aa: CASKAAVSSTDTQYF

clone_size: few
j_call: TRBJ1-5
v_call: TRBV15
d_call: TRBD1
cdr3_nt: TGTGCCACCAGTCGGGACAGTAGCAATCAGCCCCAGCATTTT
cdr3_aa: CATSRDSSNQPQHF

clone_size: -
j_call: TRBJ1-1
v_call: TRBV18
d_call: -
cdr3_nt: TGTGCCAGCTCACCAGTTAACCCCGCTGCAGGGAACACTGAAGCTTTCTTT
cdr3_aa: CASSPVNPAAGNTEAFF

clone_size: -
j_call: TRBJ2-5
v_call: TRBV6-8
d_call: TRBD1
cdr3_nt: TGTGCCACAAACGACAGGGGATTGTTAGAGACCCAGTACTTC
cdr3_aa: CATNDRGLLETQYF

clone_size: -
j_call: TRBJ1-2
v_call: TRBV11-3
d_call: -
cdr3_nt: TGTGCCAGCAGCAGCCTCGGGGCTAACTATGGCTACACCTTC
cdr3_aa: CASSSLGANYGYTF

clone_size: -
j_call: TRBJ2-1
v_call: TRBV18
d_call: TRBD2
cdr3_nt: TGTGCCAGCTCACCACTCACTAGCGGGGGAGCCAATGAGCAGTTCTTC
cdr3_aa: CASSPLTSGGANEQFF

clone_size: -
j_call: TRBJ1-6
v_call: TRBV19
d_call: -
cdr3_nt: TGTGCCAGTAGCTCCGGGCTTACGGTGCTACCCCTCCACTTT
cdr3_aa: CASSSGLTVLPLHF

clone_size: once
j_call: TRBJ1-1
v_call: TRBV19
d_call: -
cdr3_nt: TGTGCCACCTATGACGGTTTTAAAACTGAAGCTTTCTTT
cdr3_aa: CATYDGFKTEAFF

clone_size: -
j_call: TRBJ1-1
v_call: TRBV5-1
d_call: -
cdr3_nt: TGCGCCAGCAGCCTATCCATCGACAGACCGAACACTGAAGCTTTCTTT
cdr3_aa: CASSLSIDRPNTEAFF

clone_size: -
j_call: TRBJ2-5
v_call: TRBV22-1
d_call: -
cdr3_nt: TGTGCCAGCAGTTACCTAGCGGGGGGGCCGGAGACCCAGTACTTC
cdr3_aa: CASSYLAGGPETQYF

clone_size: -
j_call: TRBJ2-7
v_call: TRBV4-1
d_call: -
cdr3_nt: TGCGCCAGCAGCCAGACTACAGCTCTCGAGCAGTACTTC
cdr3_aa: CASSQTTALEQYF

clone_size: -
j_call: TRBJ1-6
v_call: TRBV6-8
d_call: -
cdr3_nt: TGTGCCATCAAGGCGCGGGATGATTCACCCCTCCACTTT
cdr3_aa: CAIKARDDSPLHF

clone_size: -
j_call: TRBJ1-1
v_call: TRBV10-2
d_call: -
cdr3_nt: TGCGCCAGCATTCTAGACGGTATGAACACTGAAGCTTTCTTT
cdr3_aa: CASILDGMNTEAFF

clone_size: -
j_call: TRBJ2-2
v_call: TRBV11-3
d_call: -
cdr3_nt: TGTGCCAGCAGCCTAAAGAGGAACACCGGGGAGCTGTTTTTT
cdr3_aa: CASSLKRNTGELFF

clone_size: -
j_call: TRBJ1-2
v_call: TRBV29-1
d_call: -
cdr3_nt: TGCAGCGTTGTACCCCCCGGGGGCGGCTATGGCTACACCTTC
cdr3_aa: CSVVPPGGGYGYTF

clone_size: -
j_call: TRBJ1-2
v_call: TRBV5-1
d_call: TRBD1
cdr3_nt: TGCGCCAGCAGCTTGGCGTGGGGACAGGACCTTAACTATGGCTACACCTTC
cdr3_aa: CASSLAWGQDLNYGYTF

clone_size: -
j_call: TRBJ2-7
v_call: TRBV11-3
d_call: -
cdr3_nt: TGTGCCAGCGCTGAGGGTCGGGGCTCCTACGAGCAGTACTTC
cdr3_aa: CASAEGRGSYEQYF

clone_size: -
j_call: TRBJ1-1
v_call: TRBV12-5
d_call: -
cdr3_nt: TGTGCCAGCACCCCTTCCGCATACGAGAACACTGAAGCTTTCTTT
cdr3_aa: CASTPSAYENTEAFF

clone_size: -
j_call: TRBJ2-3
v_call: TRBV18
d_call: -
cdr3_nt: TGTGCCAGCTCACCACCCGCTAATGCCGTAGGAGATACGCAGTATTTT
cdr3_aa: CASSPPANAVGDTQYF

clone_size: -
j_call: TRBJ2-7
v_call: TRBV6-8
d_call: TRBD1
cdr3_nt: TGTGCCAGCAGTTACAGGGGACAGGGCTCCTACGAGCAGTACTTC
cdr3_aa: CASSYRGQGSYEQYF

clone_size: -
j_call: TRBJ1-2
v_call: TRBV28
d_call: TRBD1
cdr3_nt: TGTGCCAGCAGCTCAGGGGGCGCGAGCTATGGCTACACCTTC
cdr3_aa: CASSSGGASYGYTF

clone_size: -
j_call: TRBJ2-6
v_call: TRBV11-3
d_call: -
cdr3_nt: TGTGCCAGCAGCTTAAAGCCCTCTGGGGCCAACGTCCTGACTTTC
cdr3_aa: CASSLKPSGANVLTF

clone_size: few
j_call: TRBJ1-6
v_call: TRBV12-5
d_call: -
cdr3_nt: TGTGCCAGCAAAGGCACCCGGCACTCACCCCTCCACTTT
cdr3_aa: CASKGTRHSPLHF

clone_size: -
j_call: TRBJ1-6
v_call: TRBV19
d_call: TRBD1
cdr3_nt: TGTGCCAGTCGACCCGGACAGGTCCGCTCACCCCTCCACTTT
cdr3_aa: CASRPGQVRSPLHF

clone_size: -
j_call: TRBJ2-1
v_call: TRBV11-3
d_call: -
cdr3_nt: TGTGCCAGCAGCCAACGTTCGGCCTACAATGAGCAGTTCTTC
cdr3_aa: CASSQRSAYNEQFF

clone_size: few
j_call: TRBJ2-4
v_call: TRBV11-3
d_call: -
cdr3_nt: TGTGCCAGCAGCTTAGGATCGGCTCCAGGAAACATTCAGTACTTC
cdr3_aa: CASSLGSAPGNIQYF

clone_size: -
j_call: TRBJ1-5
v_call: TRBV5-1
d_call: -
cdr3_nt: TGCGCCAGCAGCTTGGAAGGGGGCAATCAGCCCCAGCATTTT
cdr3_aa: CASSLEGGNQPQHF

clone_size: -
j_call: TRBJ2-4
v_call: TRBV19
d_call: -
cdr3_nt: TGTGCCAGTAGTATAGGGACGGCTATCGAAAACATTCAGTACTTC
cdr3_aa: CASSIGTAIENIQYF

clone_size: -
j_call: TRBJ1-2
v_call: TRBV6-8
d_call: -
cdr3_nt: TGTGCCAGCAGACCCGTCGCAGGGCTAGATGGCTACACCTTC
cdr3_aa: CASRPVAGLDGYTF

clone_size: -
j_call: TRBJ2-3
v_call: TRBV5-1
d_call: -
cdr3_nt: TGCGCCAGCAGCCCAAATCCTGTGGGGTCAGATACGCAGTATTTT
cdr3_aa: CASSPNPVGSDTQYF

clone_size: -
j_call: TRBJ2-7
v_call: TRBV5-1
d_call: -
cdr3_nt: TGCGCCAGCAGCCCAAACAGGGGGGGATCCTACGAGCAGTACTTC
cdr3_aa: CASSPNRGGSYEQYF

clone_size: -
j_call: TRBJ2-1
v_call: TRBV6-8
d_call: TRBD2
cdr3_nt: TGTGCCAGCAGTTATCCGCGCGGGGGGGTCGGCAATGAGCAGTTCTTC
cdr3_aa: CASSYPRGGVGNEQFF

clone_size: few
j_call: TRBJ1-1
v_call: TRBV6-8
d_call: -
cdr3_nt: TGTGCCATCAGTGGTTTGGCAGGGAACACTGAAGCTTTCTTT
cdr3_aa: CAISGLAGNTEAFF

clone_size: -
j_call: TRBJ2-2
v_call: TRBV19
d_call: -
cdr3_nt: TGTGCCAGTAGTATTCTGGGCACCGGGGAGCTGTTTTTT
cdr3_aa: CASSILGTGELFF

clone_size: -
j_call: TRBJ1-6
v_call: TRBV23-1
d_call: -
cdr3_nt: TGCGCCAGCAGCTTGCGGACCAGAACTTCACCCCTCCACTTT
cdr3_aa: CASSLRTRTSPLHF